This T cell receptor (beta chain) derives from a study of metastatic and nonmetastatic thyroid tumors. Study as a whole: It was across blood and tumor or nodule tissue from malignant and benign thyroid patients that repertoires were compared.

Methods used by the authors: Clinicopathological groups of papillary thyroid cancer showed CDR3 differences that were used to build a distant-metastasis classifier. TCRdb reprocessed the PCR reads via MiXCR. These V and J calls derive from TCRdb rather than the authors' analysis. The repertoire holds approximately 37,000 clones, with 20% to 25% as singletons. General observations from the study: Reportedly, malignant thyroid tumors had significantly higher TCR beta diversity than benign nodules, in blood and tumor.

The entire patient cohort was treatment-naive prior to thyroid surgery. This clone is medium-sized in the sample. What it binds is unknown. The sequenced sample consisted of tumor tissue. This TCR derives from a male donor with papillary thyroid cancer or a benign thyroid nodule (not recorded which). Some clones in this sample may be carry-over from other donors' samples.

The CDR3 here is CASSYYTGSGGYTF. Written as DNA, the CDR3 is TGTGCCAGCAGTTACTATACCGGGAGCGGTGGCTACACCTTC. The chain combines TRBV6-5 with TRBJ1-2, with unresolved D. CDR1 and CDR2 (germline): MNHEY, SVGAGI. The CDR3 is 14 amino acids. V was shortened by 1 base and J by 7 bases, with 13 bases between the two germline ends.